This TCR beta chain was recovered during a study of blood T cell repertoires in COVID-19. Looking at the study overall: Researchers got acute and convalescent COVID-19 samples from the United States, Italy and Spain. T cells, B-cell-depleted T cells, or PBMCs supplied cDNA or gDNA.

In the authors' workflow: Amplified reference gene primers provided the basis for estimating nucleated cell counts. Clones were read by immunoSEQ multiplex PCR, and TCRdb kept only the in-frame ones, dropping some. Clone size and V and J calls were adopted from that table, with D and trimming inferred from the DNA. The sample shows fewer than 120,000 clones, approximately 68% of them seen only once. The CDR3 covers 13 residues. The ends were cut back, 8 bases at V and 1 base at J, with 11 bases in the middle. Germline lookup yields CDR1 LNHDA and CDR2 SQIVND (reference sequence). The chain employs TRBV19 and TRBJ1-1, with no clear D. The clonotype originates from a woman aged 55-70 years with acute or convalescent COVID-19. Sequenced: peripheral blood. The CDR3 region is CASGKTWNTEAFF. The CDR3 region has the DNA TGTGCCAGTGGTAAAACATGGAACACTGAAGCTTTCTTT.